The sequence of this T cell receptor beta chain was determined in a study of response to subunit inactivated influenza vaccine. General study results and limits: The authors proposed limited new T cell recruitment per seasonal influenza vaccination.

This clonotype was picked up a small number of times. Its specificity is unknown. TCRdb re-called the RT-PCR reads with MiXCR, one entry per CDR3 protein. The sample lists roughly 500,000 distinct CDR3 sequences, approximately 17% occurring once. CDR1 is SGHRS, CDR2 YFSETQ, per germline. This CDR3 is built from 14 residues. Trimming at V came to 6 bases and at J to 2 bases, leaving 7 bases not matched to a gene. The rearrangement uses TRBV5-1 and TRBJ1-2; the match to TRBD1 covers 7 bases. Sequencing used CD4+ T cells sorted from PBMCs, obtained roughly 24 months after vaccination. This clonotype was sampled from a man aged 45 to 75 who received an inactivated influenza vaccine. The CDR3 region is CASTQPGQNYGYTF. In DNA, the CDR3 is TGCGCCAGCACTCAACCGGGACAGAACTATGGCTACACCTTC.